The 27 T cell receptor beta chains given below trace back to one sample, sequenced in a study of control samples from healthy donors and cancer patients. Sequencing used immunoSEQ multiplex PCR; TCRdb keeps in-frame clones, though not all of them. The table includes about 410,000 clones, about 93% detected once. Specimen: PBMCs. The receptors come from a man aged 35 to 55 with head and neck cancer.

The chain has TRBV27 and TRBJ2-7, with D unresolved. The CDR3 is 14 residues long. Looked up from germline, CDR1 is MNHEY and CDR2 is SMNVEV (reference sequence). The V end was cut by 2 bases, the J end by 1 base, with 9 bases between. The CDR3 sequence: CASSLGPRSYEQYF. Here the CDR3 DNA reads TGTGCCAGCAGTTTAGGCCCTAGATCCTACGAGCAGTACTTC.

About this clone itself: The same CDR3 is also encoded by other DNA sequences in this sample. This rearrangement joins TRBV28 to TRBJ2-3; D not certain. CDR1 and CDR2 (germline): MDHEN, SYDVKM. The CDR3 length is 11 residues. V gave up 3 bases and J gave up 5 bases, with 3 bases separating them. CDR3 bases: TGTGCCAGCAGTTTGCGAGATACGCAGTATTTT. Encoded protein: CASSLRDTQYF. Combining the CDR3 with reference TRBV28 and TRBJ2-3 gives the whole variable domain DVKVTQSSRYLVKRTGEKVFLECVQDMDHENMFWYRQDPGLGLRLIYFSYDVKMKEKGDIPEGYSVSREKKERFSLILESASTNQTSMYLCASSLRDTQYFGPGTRLTVL.

The chain has TRBV7-6 and TRBJ1-1; D remains unclear. The CDR3 covers 14 residues. CDR1 and CDR2 (germline): SGHVS, FNYEAQ. Trimming took off 5 bases at V and 4 bases at J, with 14 bases between the two ends. CDR3 in amino acids: CASSPDRGFTEAFF. CDR3 DNA sequence: TGTGCCAGCAGCCCCGACCGTGGGTTCACTGAAGCTTTCTTT.

The rearrangement links TRBV7-9 to TRBJ2-3, with D unresolved. V was trimmed by 2 bases and J by 1 base, leaving 10 bases between them. Germline V gene sequence: CDR1 SEHNR, CDR2 FQNEAQ (reference sequence). This CDR3 is built from 15 residues. CDR3 in amino acids: CASSLYGPRTDTQYF. In nucleotides, the CDR3 is TGTGCCAGCAGCTTATATGGCCCCCGCACAGATACGCAGTATTTT.

The rearrangement joins TRBV24-1 to TRBJ2-2; TRBD2 is a possible D gene (6 bases). Germline V gene data show CDR1 as KGHDR and CDR2 as SFDVKD. V was cut by 6 bases and J by 8 bases, with 12 bases left in between. This CDR3 has 13 residues. Here the CDR3 reads CATSYRETGELFF. CDR3 nucleotide sequence: TGTGCCACCAGTTACCGGGAGACGGGGGAGCTGTTTTTT.

This clone showed up just a few times. The gene calls are TRBV9 and TRBJ1-3; D is undetermined. With 4 bases removed from V and 0 bases from J, the gap between germline ends came to 11 bases. Germline-derived CDR1 and CDR2 are SGDLS and YYNGEE. The CDR3 totals 15 residues. Written as DNA, the CDR3 is TGTGCCAGCAGCTCTAACGGCCTCTCTGGAAACACCATATATTTT. This gives the protein CASSSNGLSGNTIYF.

The V gene is TRBV7-6, the J gene TRBJ2-3; 12 bases are shared with TRBD2. The length of the CDR3 is 16 residues. In germline, CDR1 is SGHVS, CDR2 FNYEAQ. The V segment lost 0 bases and the J segment 5 bases; nucleotides outside the gene matches: 3. CDR3 DNA: TGTGCCAGCAGCTTAGCAGGGACTAGCGGGCAAGATACGCAGTATTTT. Translating it yields CASSLAGTSGQDTQYF.

The chain links TRBV24-1 to TRBJ2-1, with TRBD2 identical over 9 bases. The CDR3 is 19 residues long. Per the germline V gene, CDR1 is KGHDR and CDR2 is SFDVKD. The V segment lost 4 bases and the J segment 5 bases; nucleotides outside the gene matches: 17. This chain's CDR3 is CATSELPGRSGRNHNEQFF. The CDR3 region has the DNA TGTGCCACCAGTGAGCTCCCCGGTCGAAGCGGGAGGAACCACAATGAGCAGTTCTTC.

The chain recombines TRBV9 with TRBJ2-1; 7 nucleotides agree with TRBD2. With 0 bases clipped from V and 1 base from J, the junction kept 4 bases outside the gene matches. Germline-derived CDR1 and CDR2 are SGDLS and YYNGEE. The CDR3 consists of 16 residues. Here the CDR3 reads CASSVGAGPSYNEQFF. In nucleotides, the CDR3 is TGTGCCAGCAGCGTAGGAGCGGGGCCTTCCTACAATGAGCAGTTCTTC.

The chain recombines TRBV9 with TRBJ1-4; D is uncertain. The V gene lost 1 base and the J gene lost 7 bases, with 11 bases spanning the gap. This CDR3 spans 14 amino acids. Per the germline V gene, CDR1 is SGDLS and CDR2 is YYNGEE. The CDR3 is CASSVSGFGEKLFF. The CDR3 DNA reads as TGTGCCAGCAGCGTATCTGGGTTTGGTGAAAAACTGTTTTTT.

This chain connects TRBV7-8 to TRBJ2-7; weak D call: TRBD1 (7 bases). Germline CDR1 reads SGHVS; CDR2 reads FQNEAQ. V was trimmed by 1 base and J by 2 bases, leaving 15 bases between them. There are 16 residues in the CDR3. CDR3 region: CASSLGGTASAYEQYF. CDR3 nucleotides: TGTGCCAGCAGCTTAGGCGGGACAGCTTCAGCCTACGAGCAGTACTTC.

The chain combines TRBV20-1 with TRBJ1-2; D is unclear. The CDR3 contains 13 residues. Germline lookup yields CDR1 DFQATT and CDR2 SNEGSKA (reference sequence). The V end lost 3 bases, the J end lost 0 bases, and 8 bases lay between the germline ends. CDR3 nucleotides: TGCAGTGCTAGTAAAGGTACTAACTATGGCTACACCTTC. It is translated as CSASKGTNYGYTF.

Written as DNA, the CDR3 is TGCGCCAGCGAAATGGAGGGTTCTGAGTATCAAGAGACCCAGTACTTC. It yields the protein CASEMEGSEYQETQYF. This rearrangement joins TRBV5-1 to TRBJ2-5; possibly TRBD2 for D (6 bases). V was clipped by 7 bases and J by 2 bases, with 21 bases between them. Germline V gene sequence: CDR1 SGHRS, CDR2 YFSETQ. This CDR3 is 16 amino acids long.

J is TRBJ2-3 and V is TRBV29-1; the D is unclear. Germline CDR1 reads SQVTM; CDR2 reads ANQGSEA. The CDR3 extends over 15 amino acids. Trimming took 1 base from V and 1 from J, leaving 12 bases between them. The DNA for the CDR3 is TGCAGCGTTGAAGGCGCACCGTCGGGCACAGATACGCAGTATTTT. Translation gives CSVEGAPSGTDTQYF.

V usage is TRBV6-1 and J usage is TRBJ1-1; D not resolved. CDR1 and CDR2 from the germline V gene are MNHNS and SASEGT. Trimming removed 3 bases from V and 3 bases from J, with 20 bases in between. The CDR3 contains 17 residues. The CDR3 nucleotides read TGTGCCAGCAGTGATTGGGTTTGGGCAGGTACGGACACTGAAGCTTTCTTT. Protein: CASSDWVWAGTDTEAFF.

The chain joins TRBV28 to TRBJ1-1; D may be TRBD1 (6 bases). Trimming left V 5 bases short and J 5 bases short, with 12 bases between. The CDR3 has 13 residues. CDR1 MDHEN and CDR2 SYDVKM come from the germline V gene. The CDR3 DNA reads TGTGCCAGCAGTCTCCAGGGGACGACTGAAGCTTTCTTT. Protein product: CASSLQGTTEAFF.

The rearrangement links TRBV5-1 to TRBJ2-5, with D tentatively TRBD2 (6 bases). The CDR3 runs 17 residues. Germline assignment: CDR1 SGHRS and CDR2 YFSETQ. Trimming pared 4 bases from V and 1 base from J, leaving 20 bases between. CDR3 amino acids: CASSTELSAGGQETQYF. The CDR3 DNA follows: TGCGCCAGCAGCACCGAACTGAGCGCCGGGGGCCAAGAGACCCAGTACTTC.

The chain links TRBV27 to TRBJ2-3; 10 bases agree with TRBD1. The CDR3 runs 15 residues. With 9 bases clipped from V and 4 bases from J, the junction kept 10 bases outside the gene matches. The germline V gene has CDR1 MNHEY and CDR2 SMNVEV (reference sequence). In DNA form, the CDR3 reads TGTGCCAGTAAGACCCGGGACAGGGGTCCAGATACGCAGTATTTT. Protein sequence: CASKTRDRGPDTQYF.

The chain has TRBV18 and TRBJ2-5; TRBD2 agrees at 13 bases. The CDR3 loop spans 17 amino acids. Germline assignment: CDR1 KGHSH and CDR2 LQKENI. V lost 2 bases, J lost 4 bases, and 7 bases stayed unmatched. In DNA form, the CDR3 reads TGTGCCAGCTCACCAAGGGGACTAGCGGGATCAATAGAGACCCAGTACTTC. Encoded protein: CASSPRGLAGSIETQYF.

This clone was recorded only once. The rearrangement uses TRBV7-6 and TRBJ2-7; D is tentatively TRBD1 or TRBD2 (5 bases each). This CDR3 has 17 amino acids. The V gene's germline CDR1 is SGHVS and CDR2 FNYEAQ. Trimming removed 2 bases from V and 0 bases from J, with 17 bases in between. CDR3: CASSLSWGSGNSYEQYF. The CDR3 nucleotides are TGTGCCAGCAGCTTATCATGGGGGTCAGGGAACTCCTACGAGCAGTACTTC.

The rearrangement links TRBV24-1 to TRBJ2-5; D is perhaps TRBD2 (7 bases). The germline V gene encodes CDR1 KGHDR and CDR2 SFDVKD. This CDR3 comprises 14 residues. V was pared by 10 bases and J by 1 base, with 15 bases between. CDR3 loop: CATQRGGLQETQYF. CDR3 in DNA: TGTGCCACTCAAAGGGGGGGCCTCCAAGAGACCCAGTACTTC.

The chain is built from TRBV19 and TRBJ2-5; 10 nucleotides line up with TRBD1. Germline V lookup: CDR1 LNHDA, CDR2 SQIVND (reference sequence). V lost 5 bases to trimming and J lost 2 bases; unmatched junction nucleotides: 5. The CDR3 totals 15 residues. CDR3 residues: CASSRRTGGQETQYF. CDR3 nucleotide sequence: TGTGCCAGTAGTCGACGGACAGGGGGGCAAGAGACCCAGTACTTC.

The V call is TRBV29-1, the J call TRBJ1-5; 9 nucleotides align to TRBD1. Germline CDR1 reads SQVTM; CDR2 reads ANQGSEA. The CDR3 contains 14 residues. V lost 7 bases and J lost 6; bases outside the gene matches: 10. The CDR3 sequence: CSAQGQGYGQPQHF. The CDR3, as DNA: TGCAGCGCCCAAGGACAGGGGTATGGTCAGCCCCAGCATTTT.

This chain joins TRBV6-5 and TRBJ2-3; 9 bases are shared with TRBD2. This CDR3 spans 15 amino acids. Looked up from germline, CDR1 is MNHEY and CDR2 is SVGAGI. V shed 6 bases and J 4 bases; nucleotides not matched to a gene: 8. The CDR3, as DNA: TGTGCCAGCAGGCTCAGCGGGGGGAGGGCAGATACGCAGTATTTT. Amino acids: CASRLSGGRADTQYF.

CDR3 sequence reads: CASSSSRRGLSYGYTF. Written as DNA, the CDR3 is TGTGCCAGCAGCTCCTCCCGCAGGGGGCTTTCCTATGGCTACACCTTC. The V gene is TRBV13, the J gene TRBJ1-2; 8 bases align to TRBD1. V dropped 4 bases and J dropped 4; count of bases not matched to a gene: 11. There are 16 residues in the CDR3. Looked up from germline, CDR1 is PRHDT and CDR2 is FYEKMQ (reference sequence).

The rearrangement links TRBV5-4 to TRBJ2-2; D is unresolved. V gave up 1 base and J gave up 7 bases, with 17 bases separating them. The germline V gene has CDR1 SGHNT and CDR2 YYREEE (reference sequence). The CDR3 is made up of 16 amino acids. The DNA of the CDR3 is TGTGCCAGCAGCTTGCTACCACAGCTTTCTGGCGGGGAGCTGTTTTTT. Protein: CASSLLPQLSGGELFF.

V gene TRBV27 combines with J gene TRBJ2-1, with D perhaps matching TRBD1 (6 bases). Trimming removed 3 bases at V and 3 bases at J, with 15 bases between. The CDR3 runs to 16 residues. CDR1 is MNHEY, CDR2 SMNVEV, per germline (reference sequence). The CDR3: CASSFIPGHYYNEQFF. The CDR3 coding sequence is TGTGCCAGCAGTTTTATCCCGGGACACTACTACAATGAGCAGTTCTTC.